Below are 17 T cell receptor beta chains sequenced from a single sample in a study of blood T cells in healthy people across ages. The authors ran a second PCR of about 7 to 12 cycles using a sample-barcoded 5' primer and a J-beta primer mix. Each CDR3 protein is one row after TCRdb ran MiXCR on the 5' RACE reads. The table lists 650,000 to 1,000,000 distinct CDR3 sequences, around 36% of them singletons. Specimen: blood. The receptors shown here come from a man in his late teens or twenties in good health.

This clonotype was recorded a few times. This CDR3 is CASNMQGINYEQYF. In DNA, the CDR3 is TGTGCCAGCAATATGCAGGGAATCAACTACGAGCAGTACTTC. This sequence joins TRBV6-6 and TRBJ2-7; D perhaps matches TRBD1 (5 bases). Per germline, CDR1 MNHNY and CDR2 SVGAGI (reference sequence). The CDR3 has 14 residues. Trimming pared 7 bases from V and 3 bases from J, leaving 16 bases between.

This clonotype was counted at least ten times. The chain employs TRBV5-5 and TRBJ1-1; weak D call: TRBD1 (5 bases). This CDR3 comprises 15 residues. Trimming took 4 bases from V and 0 from J, leaving 13 bases between them. Germline values: CDR1 SGHKS, CDR2 YYEKEE (reference sequence). The CDR3 here is CASSPRDPMNTEAFF. The CDR3, as DNA: TGTGCCAGCAGCCCCCGGGACCCAATGAACACTGAAGCTTTCTTT.

Regarding this clonotype: Mismatch with germline at one junction end may stem from a read error. V gene TRBV4-1 combines with J gene TRBJ2-3; tentatively, D is TRBD1 (5 bases). CDR3 length: 17 amino acids. Germline assignment: CDR1 MGHRA and CDR2 YSYEKL. CDR3 DNA: TGCGCCAGCAGCCAAGATAGGCAGGGTCGTGGGGCAGATGCGCAGTATTTT. Its translation: CASSQDRQGRGADAQYF.

The CDR3 loop reads CASSQSGVDEKLFF. The CDR3 DNA sequence: TGTGCCAGCAGTCAAAGCGGGGTGGATGAAAAACTGTTTTTT. The V call is TRBV12-3 or TRBV12-4, the J call TRBJ1-4; D is ambiguous. CDR3 length: 14 amino acids. V dropped 5 bases and J dropped 6 bases, with 13 bases sitting between them.

About this clonotype: With a much larger clone just one base away, this may be a read error. The V call is TRBV3-1, the J call TRBJ2-1; 9 bases are shared with TRBD1. V shed 1 base, J shed 13 bases, and the junction held 26 bases outside the gene matches. The CDR3 is 20 residues long. Per germline, CDR1 LGHDT and CDR2 YNNKEL (reference sequence). The CDR3 here is CASSQGVGTGRFRGQETQFF. For the CDR3, the DNA is TGTGCCAGCAGCCAAGGAGTTGGGACAGGGAGGTTCCGTGGCCAAGAGACCCAGTTCTTC.

Details on this clonotype: This may be a read error, as it is one base from a much larger clone. Given the absence of the conserved phenylalanine or tryptophan at the CDR3 end, a read error is likely. The chain links TRBV15 to TRBJ2-3; D is undetermined. The CDR3 sequence is 12 residues long. CDR1 is LNHNV and CDR2 is YYDKDF in the germline V gene (reference sequence). Trimming cost V 1 base and J 3 bases, with 2 bases left between them. Here the CDR3 DNA reads TGTGCCACCAGCAGAGTAACAGATACGCAGTATTTA. This encodes CATSRVTDTQYL.

This clonotype was observed a handful of times. V is TRBV9 and J is TRBJ1-4, with D perhaps matching TRBD1 (6 bases). Germline V gene sequence: CDR1 SGDLS, CDR2 YYNGEE. This CDR3 is 15 amino acids long. Trimming left V 3 bases short and J 9 bases short, with 18 bases between. CDR3: CASSEGDGGLQKLFF. The CDR3 DNA is TGTGCCAGCAGCGAGGGGGACGGTGGGCTTCAAAAACTGTTTTTT.

J is TRBJ1-1 and V is TRBV5-1; D remains ambiguous. In germline, CDR1 is SGHRS, CDR2 YFSETQ. The CDR3 has 16 residues. V dropped 0 bases and J dropped 2 bases, with 14 bases sitting between them. The CDR3 bases are TGCGCCAGCAGCTTGGTGGTGGTGGATCCAAACACTGAAGCTTTCTTT. This encodes CASSLVVVDPNTEAFF.

This clonotype was counted at least ten times. The chain recombines TRBV12-3 or TRBV12-4 with TRBJ1-2; D is unresolved. The length of the CDR3 is 13 residues. V lost 1 base, J lost 4 bases, and 7 bases lay in between. The CDR3 DNA reads TGTGCCAGCAGTTTAGGAGGGATCTATGGCTACACCTTC. This encodes CASSLGGIYGYTF.

As regards this clonotype: Here the CDR3 omits its conserved ending phenylalanine or tryptophan, so a read error is the likely source. It is unclear where the CDR3 begins or ends on the DNA, so no DNA is shown, and the CDR3 is as TCRdb lists it. CDR3 region: CATRPTTSSTS. The V call is TRBV6-4, the J call TRBJ2-7; the table's D call of TRBD1 was not tested on the DNA. CDR1 and CDR2 (germline): MRHNA, SNTAGT. Counting both end residues, the CDR3 totals 11 amino acids.

Points on this clonotype: Its ends do not fully match the called genes, so a read error is possible. The chain recombines TRBV7-2 with TRBJ1-2, with D uncertain. In germline, CDR1 is SGHTA, CDR2 FQGNSA. The CDR3 runs 12 residues. The CDR3 loop is CANSQTHPGYTF. In nucleotides, the CDR3 is TGTGCCAACAGCCAAACCCACCCGGGCTACACCTTC.

The chain is built from TRBV4-1 and TRBJ2-5, with TRBD2 as a possible D gene (5 bases). Between the trimmed V and J ends, which lost 4 bases and 3 bases, there was a span of 15 bases. The CDR3 length is 15 residues. CDR1 is MGHRA and CDR2 is YSYEKL in the germline V gene. The CDR3 DNA reads as TGCGCCAGCAGCCGTGAGGCGAGGGAGAAAGAGACCCAGTACTTC. Translated, it gives CASSREAREKETQYF.

The chain recombines TRBV29-1 with TRBJ2-3; 11 bases are a match to TRBD2. The germline gives CDR1 SQVTM, CDR2 ANQGSEA. V lost 6 bases and J lost 2; bases outside the gene matches: 7. This CDR3 has 15 residues. The CDR3, as DNA: TGCAGCGTGGCCATAGCGGGGGGGAACACAGATACGCAGTATTTT. It specifies CSVAIAGGNTDTQYF.

The V and J genes are TRBV7-3 and TRBJ1-2; D uncertain. Germline CDR1 and CDR2: SGHTA and FQGTGA. This CDR3 has 14 residues. V was shortened by 1 base and J by 2 bases, with 8 bases between the two germline ends. The chain's CDR3 is CASSLKEQNYGYTF. The CDR3 DNA reads as TGTGCCAGCAGCTTAAAGGAACAGAACTATGGCTACACCTTC.

This clonotype was seen only a few times. This chain joins TRBV7-2 and TRBJ1-1; 7 bases fit TRBD1. J lost 11 bases, V lost 5 bases, and 8 bases had no gene match. Germline CDR1 reads SGHTA; CDR2 reads FQGNSA. This CDR3 region has 12 residues. CDR3 sequence: CASSMQGGMAFF. The CDR3 DNA sequence: TGTGCCAGCAGCATGCAGGGGGGAATGGCTTTCTTT.

V and J are TRBV2 and TRBJ2-5; weak D call: TRBD1 (5 bases). Germline loops: CDR1 SNHLY, CDR2 FYNNEI. The CDR3 sequence is 14 residues long. V was clipped by 2 bases and J by 5 bases, with 12 bases between them. DNA of the CDR3: TGTGCCAGCAGTGAATATGTAGGGGCGGAGACCCAGTACTTC. Translation: CASSEYVGAETQYF.

The chain couples TRBV7-2 to TRBJ1-5; 7 bases match TRBD1. Per germline, CDR1 SGHTA and CDR2 FQGNSA. The CDR3 spans 15 residues. The J segment lost 7 bases and the V segment lost 7 bases, leaving 13 bases of the junction unmatched. The CDR3 DNA follows: TGTGCCAGCACCTTTCTAGGGGGACAGCAGCAGCCCCAGCATTTT. Residues: CASTFLGGQQQPQHF. Supplemented by reference TRBV7-2 and TRBJ1-5, the full variable domain reads GAGVSQSPSNKVTEKGKDVELRCDPISGHTALYWYRQSLGQGLEFLIYFQGNSAPDKSGLPSDRFSAERTGGSVSTLTIQRTQQEDSAVYLCASTFLGGQQQPQHFGDGTRLSIL.